The 13 T cell receptor beta chains in this list originate from one sample, sequenced in a study of T cell responses to AZD1222 COVID-19 vaccine. Profiling relied on immunoSEQ multiplex PCR, and the TCRdb table lists in-frame clones only, not all of them. The sample yields roughly 70,000 clones, roughly 89% seen once. The sample was peripheral blood, taken 28 days after the second AZD1222 dose. The receptor source for this set is an adult who received the AZD1222 COVID-19 vaccine.

A few counts support this clone. The chain employs TRBV7-9 and TRBJ1-5; TRBD1 matches 9 bases. The V gene's germline CDR1 is SEHNR and CDR2 FQNEAQ (reference sequence). The V gene end was trimmed by 5 bases and the J gene end by 3 bases; junction bases not matched to a gene: 5. The CDR3 sequence is 15 residues long. The chain's CDR3 is CASSTGGGFNQPQHF. The CDR3 DNA is TGTGCCAGCAGCACAGGGGGCGGCTTCAATCAGCCCCAGCATTTT.

The gene calls are TRBV9 and TRBJ1-6; weak D call: TRBD1 (6 bases). Germline values: CDR1 SGDLS, CDR2 YYNGEE. Trimming cost V 0 bases and J 8 bases, with 9 bases left between them. The CDR3 sequence is 14 residues long. CDR3 amino acids: CASSVAGGYSPLHF. In DNA form, the CDR3 reads TGTGCCAGCAGCGTAGCCGGGGGCTATTCACCCCTCCACTTT.

This chain connects TRBV7-8 to TRBJ1-2, with D unclear. Germline V CDR1 and CDR2: SGHVS, FQNEAQ. The CDR3 extends over 13 amino acids. Trimming removed 1 base at V and 0 bases at J, with 3 bases between. The CDR3 nucleotides are TGTGCCAGCAGCTTAGGGGCTAACTATGGCTACACCTTC. This encodes CASSLGANYGYTF.

The chain links TRBV18 to TRBJ1-2; D remains unclear. V was clipped by 1 base and J by 8 bases, with 14 bases between them. The CDR3 totals 14 residues. The germline V gene has CDR1 KGHSH and CDR2 LQKENI. The CDR3 loop reads CASSPQYGKEGYTF. The CDR3 DNA is TGTGCCAGCTCACCACAGTACGGAAAGGAGGGCTACACCTTC.

The chain employs TRBV28 and TRBJ1-5; D gene uncertain. Germline CDR1 is MDHEN and CDR2 is SYDVKM. V was cut by 6 bases and J by 9 bases, with 12 bases left in between. The length of the CDR3 is 12 residues. This CDR3 reads CASSSTLGPQHF. Written as DNA, the CDR3 is TGTGCCAGCAGCTCCACCTTGGGGCCCCAGCATTTT.

The chain couples TRBV11-3 to TRBJ2-1; the D gene is possibly TRBD2 (6 bases). CDR1 and CDR2 (germline): SGHNT, YENEEA. V was trimmed by 5 bases and J by 9 bases, leaving 8 bases between them. CDR3 length equals 11 residues. The CDR3 loop reads CASSLGGEQFF. CDR3 coding DNA: TGTGCCAGCAGCCTCGGGGGTGAGCAGTTCTTC.

The genes are TRBV5-1 and TRBJ1-2; possibly TRBD1 for D (6 bases). CDR1 and CDR2 (germline): SGHRS, YFSETQ. The CDR3 runs to 15 residues. The V and J ends lost 0 bases and 2 bases respectively, with 11 bases between them. The CDR3 bases are TGCGCCAGCAGCTTGGAGACAAGGGGGAACTATGGCTACACCTTC. Its protein product is CASSLETRGNYGYTF.

This rearrangement joins TRBV12-5 to TRBJ1-5, with TRBD1 as a possible D gene (5 bases). Trimming took off 2 bases at V and 5 bases at J, with 13 bases between the two ends. CDR3 length: 15 residues. Germline loops: CDR1 LGHNT, CDR2 FRNRAP. CDR3 protein: CASGLRGRGDQPQHF. CDR3 in DNA: TGTGCTAGTGGTTTGCGAGGGCGAGGGGATCAGCCCCAGCATTTT.

This clone was seen once. V gene TRBV6-5 combines with J gene TRBJ2-7, with TRBD1 matching over 8 bases. CDR3 length: 13 amino acids. In germline, CDR1 is MNHEY, CDR2 SVGAGI. V lost 4 bases, J lost 9 bases, and 8 bases stayed unmatched. The CDR3 DNA reads as TGTGCCAGCAGTTTAGGGACAGGTAGTACGCAGTACGTC. Encoded protein: CASSLGTGSTQYV.

As to this clone: Additional DNA sequences in this sample encode the identical CDR3. The V gene is TRBV19, the J gene TRBJ1-5; perhaps TRBD1 as D (5 bases). Germline V lookup: CDR1 LNHDA, CDR2 SQIVND (reference sequence). The CDR3 runs 15 residues. V was cut by 1 base and J by 7 bases, with 14 bases left in between. DNA for the CDR3: TGTGCCAGTAGTATAGTACCCGGGGGAAGGCAGCCCCAGCATTTT. Amino acid sequence: CASSIVPGGRQPQHF.

This clone has a single count. The CDR3 is CASRPGQGKITEAFF. For the CDR3, the DNA is TGTGCCAGCAGGCCTGGACAGGGGAAAATCACTGAAGCTTTCTTT. This chain links TRBV14 with TRBJ1-1; 9 nucleotides agree with TRBD1. Trimming removed 6 bases from V and 4 bases from J; junction bases left unmatched: 9. The CDR3 has 15 residues. CDR1 is SGHDN, CDR2 FVKESK, per germline.

DNA for the CDR3: TGTGCCAGCAGGGGCGAAGCAGGGGTTATGGGCTACACCTTC. This translates into CASRGEAGVMGYTF. The genes are TRBV28 and TRBJ1-2; possibly TRBD1 for D (6 bases). The CDR3 runs to 14 residues. CDR1 and CDR2 from the germline V gene are MDHEN and SYDVKM. V was clipped by 6 bases and J by 8 bases, with 19 bases between them.

V usage is TRBV7-3 and J usage is TRBJ1-1; 8 bases line up with TRBD1. Germline lookup yields CDR1 SGHTA and CDR2 FQGTGA. Unmatched junction bases numbered 11, after V lost 5 bases and J lost 6 bases. This CDR3 comprises 15 residues. The CDR3 sequence: CASSPVQGASSEAFF. The CDR3 DNA reads TGTGCCAGCAGCCCAGTCCAGGGGGCGTCATCTGAAGCTTTCTTT.